This T cell receptor beta chain emerged from a study of response to subunit inactivated influenza vaccine. TCRdb re-analysed the RT-PCR reads in MiXCR, keeping a single row per CDR3 protein. The data contain hundreds of thousands of distinct CDR3 sequences, about 8% of them seen just once; the ten biggest clones take up around 13%. Regarding the study as a whole: Authors suggested few new T cells are recruited by each seasonal influenza vaccination.

Turning to this clonotype: Its cognate antigen is unknown.

The CDR3 has 13 residues. The ends were cut back, 2 bases at V and 4 bases at J, with 8 bases in the middle. Germline CDR1 is ENHRY and CDR2 is SYGVKD. This clonotype originated in a man between 50 and 75 years old who received an inactivated influenza vaccine. V usage is TRBV10-3 and J usage is TRBJ1-2; a weak D match, TRBD1 (5 bases). The sequencing here drew on PBMCs from blood, taken 23 months after vaccination. The CDR3 sequence is CAISEDSLYGYTF. The DNA of the CDR3 is TGTGCCATCAGTGAGGACAGCCTCTATGGCTACACCTTC.